The 25 T cell receptor beta chains below all came from one sample that was sequenced in a study of cytomegalovirus exposure and HLA in healthy donors. The PCR ran on 60 Vbeta and 13 Jbeta primers. The method was immunoSEQ multiplex PCR; TCRdb's version includes in-frame clones alone and lacks a portion of them. The sample lists around 150,000 clones; 68% were seen once. Sequencing used PBMCs. The receptors originated from a man aged 50 to 60 in good health and CMV-seronegative.

This clone was observed a handful of times. The V call is TRBV2, the J call TRBJ2-7, with D maybe TRBD1 (10 bases). The CDR3 runs 17 residues. V lost 4 bases to trimming and J lost 9 bases, with 28 bases between them. Germline V gives CDR1 SNHLY, CDR2 FYNNEI. The DNA for the CDR3 is TGTGCCAGCAGTGCCAGCGGGGGGACAGGGGCTAGGCCTGGGCAGTACTTC. It codes for CASSASGGTGARPGQYF.

This clone has more than one count but fewer than ten. V gene TRBV10-3 combines with J gene TRBJ2-5, with 13 bases lining up with TRBD2. Per germline, CDR1 ENHRY and CDR2 SYGVKD. J was trimmed by 5 bases and V by 6 bases; bases with no gene match: 9. The CDR3 extends over 16 amino acids. This CDR3 is CAISSTSGGASETQYF. The CDR3 DNA sequence: TGTGCCATCAGCTCAACTAGCGGGGGGGCCTCGGAGACCCAGTACTTC.

The chain has TRBV13 and TRBJ1-4; tentatively, D is TRBD1 (5 bases). The CDR3 has 15 residues. The ends were cut back, 7 bases at V and 4 bases at J, with 16 bases in the middle. Germline V gives CDR1 PRHDT, CDR2 FYEKMQ (reference sequence). This CDR3 reads CASTEKGGGNEKLFF. The CDR3 DNA reads as TGTGCCAGCACCGAGAAGGGCGGGGGTAATGAAAAACTGTTTTTT.

In DNA, the CDR3 is TGTGCCAGTAGTATAAGAACTGGGGCCGCAGGGCGCACTGAAGCTTTCTTT. Residues: CASSIRTGAAGRTEAFF. The rearrangement joins TRBV19 to TRBJ1-1; TRBD1 might be the D (5 bases). CDR3 length: 17 residues. The V and J ends lost 2 bases and 4 bases respectively, with 20 bases between them. Germline V CDR1 and CDR2: LNHDA, SQIVND (reference sequence).

V usage is TRBV5-8 and J usage is TRBJ1-3; 7 positions agree with TRBD1. V lost 4 bases to trimming and J lost 0 bases; unmatched junction nucleotides: 4. Germline V gives CDR1 SGHTS, CDR2 YDEGEE. This CDR3 has 15 residues. The CDR3 sequence: CASSVGTVSGNTIYF. The CDR3 DNA reads as TGTGCCAGCAGCGTTGGGACAGTCTCTGGAAACACCATATATTTT.

The V call is TRBV5-6, the J call TRBJ1-2; D is unresolved. Trimming pared 6 bases from V and 0 bases from J, leaving 6 bases between. The CDR3 length is 12 residues. The germline CDR1 and CDR2 sequences are SGHDT and YYEEEE. For the CDR3, the DNA is TGTGCCAGCAAGGAGTCTAACTATGGCTACACCTTC. It translates to CASKESNYGYTF.

This chain links TRBV5-1 with TRBJ1-1; 10 bases fit TRBD1. The CDR3 is 13 amino acids. V lost 3 bases, J lost 5 bases, and 1 base stayed unmatched. Per the germline V gene, CDR1 is SGHRS and CDR2 is YFSETQ. The DNA of the CDR3 is TGCGCCAGCAGCTCGGACAGGGGGACTGAAGCTTTCTTT. Its translation: CASSSDRGTEAFF.

V and J are TRBV5-1 and TRBJ2-2, with D possibly being TRBD1 (6 bases). The CDR3 covers 14 residues. The V end lost 2 bases, the J end lost 7 bases, and 12 bases lay between the germline ends. Germline V lookup: CDR1 SGHRS, CDR2 YFSETQ. CDR3 bases: TGCGCCAGCAGCTTTGCTAGGGGGAACGGGGAGCTGTTTTTT. Translation gives CASSFARGNGELFF. Drawing the rest from reference TRBV5-1 and TRBJ2-2, the complete variable domain is KAGVTQTPRYLIKTRGQQVTLSCSPISGHRSVSWYQQTPGQGLQFLFEYFSETQRNKGNFPGRFSGRQFSNSRSEMNVSTLELGDSALYLCASSFARGNGELFFGEGSRLTVL.

J is TRBJ2-2 and V is TRBV5-1; TRBD1 might be the D (5 bases). Per the germline V gene, CDR1 is SGHRS and CDR2 is YFSETQ. V lost 4 bases and J 3 bases, leaving 16 bases between the germline ends. The CDR3 runs 16 residues. CDR3 sequence: CASSPWGTEDTGELFF. CDR3 in DNA: TGCGCCAGCAGCCCGTGGGGCACCGAAGACACCGGGGAGCTGTTTTTT.

J is TRBJ1-2 and V is TRBV6-5, with D uncertain. This CDR3 is built from 14 residues. CDR1 is MNHEY, CDR2 SVGAGI, per germline. V was pared by 4 bases and J by 5 bases, with 14 bases between. The CDR3 is CASSSLNNQYGYTF. Written as DNA, the CDR3 is TGTGCCAGCAGTTCCCTGAACAACCAATATGGCTACACCTTC.

J is TRBJ1-4 and V is TRBV7-8, with no clear D. V dropped 1 base and J dropped 5 bases, with 11 bases sitting between them. In germline, CDR1 is SGHVS, CDR2 FQNEAQ. This CDR3 region has 15 residues. The chain's CDR3 is CASSLGANRNEKLFF. In DNA, the CDR3 is TGTGCCAGCAGCTTAGGGGCTAACCGAAATGAAAAACTGTTTTTT.

The chain joins TRBV18 to TRBJ2-7, with TRBD1 matching over 12 bases. The CDR3 contains 15 residues. The V gene end was trimmed by 2 bases and the J gene end by 3 bases; junction bases not matched to a gene: 2. The germline V gene has CDR1 KGHSH and CDR2 LQKENI. The CDR3 region has the DNA TGTGCCAGCTCACCAGGGACAGGGGGCGGCTACGAGCAGTACTTC. Amino acids: CASSPGTGGGYEQYF.

The chain couples TRBV5-1 to TRBJ1-6, with 8 bases identical to TRBD1. Germline V gene sequence: CDR1 SGHRS, CDR2 YFSETQ. J lost 7 bases, V lost 2 bases, and 5 bases had no gene match. The CDR3 totals 15 residues. The CDR3, as DNA: TGCGCCAGCAGCTTATGGACAGGGAGCAATTCACCCCTCCACTTT. Protein: CASSLWTGSNSPLHF.

The gene calls are TRBV19 and TRBJ2-7, with a possible D match to TRBD2 (5 bases). Trimming took 4 bases from V and 4 from J, leaving 11 bases between them. Per the germline V gene, CDR1 is LNHDA and CDR2 is SQIVND (reference sequence). The CDR3 is 13 amino acids. The CDR3 bases are TGTGCCAGTAGTACCGGGGTAGGGTACGAGCAGTACTTC. Translating gives CASSTGVGYEQYF.

V is TRBV7-2 and J is TRBJ1-5; possible D gene TRBD1, 5 bases. V dropped 1 base and J dropped 3 bases, with 10 bases sitting between them. Germline CDR1 reads SGHTA; CDR2 reads FQGNSA. The CDR3 runs to 15 residues. Here the CDR3 reads CASSLGRDYNQPQHF. The CDR3 bases are TGTGCCAGCAGCTTAGGCAGGGATTACAATCAGCCCCAGCATTTT.

The chain has TRBV10-3 and TRBJ1-5; D gene unclear. V gave up 6 bases and J gave up 8 bases, with 11 bases separating them. The CDR3 covers 12 residues. Germline V gene lookup returns CDR1 ENHRY and CDR2 SYGVKD. The CDR3 DNA is TGTGCCATCAGACGCGGGCAGGAGCCCCAGCATTTT. Protein: CAIRRGQEPQHF.

This clone was recorded a few times. This chain links TRBV13 with TRBJ2-1, with 7 bases lining up with TRBD2. This CDR3 is 16 amino acids long. Germline CDR1 and CDR2: PRHDT and FYEKMQ (reference sequence). V lost 2 bases, J lost 3 bases, and 7 bases stayed unmatched. CDR3 residues: CASSLRLADLYNEQFF. Written as DNA, the CDR3 is TGTGCCAGCAGCTTACGGCTAGCGGACCTCTACAATGAGCAGTTCTTC.

The gene calls are TRBV29-1 and TRBJ2-4, with D possibly being TRBD1 (6 bases). V lost 4 bases and J 7 bases, leaving 14 bases between the germline ends. Germline V gives CDR1 SQVTM, CDR2 ANQGSEA. The CDR3 loop spans 13 amino acids. For the CDR3, the DNA is TGCAGCGTTGTTCATCTACAGGGCAACATTCAGTACTTC. This sequence encodes CSVVHLQGNIQYF.

The rearrangement links TRBV5-1 to TRBJ1-3; TRBD1 might be the D (5 bases). This CDR3 is 16 amino acids long. Looked up from germline, CDR1 is SGHRS and CDR2 is YFSETQ. Trimming pared 0 bases from V and 0 bases from J, leaving 10 bases between. The CDR3 loop reads CASSLVWGSSGNTIYF. The DNA for the CDR3 is TGCGCCAGCAGCTTGGTGTGGGGCTCCTCTGGAAACACCATATATTTT.

This clone came up a few times. V and J are TRBV19 and TRBJ2-6; perhaps TRBD2 as D (5 bases). V was pared by 11 bases and J by 2 bases, with 13 bases between. Germline loops: CDR1 LNHDA, CDR2 SQIVND (reference sequence). There are 14 residues in the CDR3. CDR3 nucleotide sequence: TGTGCCTCAGAACGGGGTGCTGGGGCCAACGTCCTGACTTTC. Its translation is CASERGAGANVLTF.

V is TRBV19 and J is TRBJ1-1, with TRBD1 identical over 8 bases. The junction had 6 bases not matched to a gene; V was cut back by 5 bases and J by 4 bases. The CDR3 has 14 amino acids. The germline CDR1 and CDR2 sequences are LNHDA and SQIVND (reference sequence). CDR3 residues: CASSAPDRGTEAFF. CDR3 bases: TGTGCCAGTAGTGCCCCTGACAGGGGCACTGAAGCTTTCTTT.

The genes are TRBV19 and TRBJ1-5; TRBD1 is a possible D gene (5 bases). The CDR3 is made up of 15 amino acids. Trimming took off 2 bases at V and 9 bases at J, with 17 bases between the two ends. Germline CDR1 and CDR2: LNHDA and SQIVND (reference sequence). The CDR3 DNA is TGTGCCAGTAGTATATTGGGGCAGTGGGAAGGGCCCCAGCATTTT. Protein product: CASSILGQWEGPQHF.

The chain employs TRBV9 and TRBJ1-1; TRBD1 might be the D (6 bases). The length of the CDR3 is 14 residues. Germline assignment: CDR1 SGDLS and CDR2 YYNGEE. The V end was cut by 4 bases, the J end by 1 base, with 11 bases between. As DNA, the CDR3 is TGTGCCAGCAGCTCACAACAGGGGAACACTGAAGCTTTCTTT. Amino acid sequence: CASSSQQGNTEAFF.

The chain carries TRBV5-1 and TRBJ1-1; D gene unclear. Germline CDR1 reads SGHRS; CDR2 reads YFSETQ. Trimming cost V 0 bases and J 0 bases, with 12 bases left between them. The CDR3 loop spans 16 amino acids. The CDR3: CASSLATVDMNTEAFF. CDR3 in DNA: TGCGCCAGCAGCTTGGCTACAGTGGATATGAACACTGAAGCTTTCTTT.

This clone was detected only once. This chain joins TRBV6-5 and TRBJ1-1; 8 bases line up with TRBD1. The trim removed 5 bases at V and 7 bases at J, leaving 6 bases unmatched. CDR1 and CDR2 (germline): MNHEY, SVGAGI. There are 13 residues in the CDR3. CDR3 loop: CASSQRTGFEAFF. CDR3 in DNA: TGTGCCAGCAGTCAAAGGACAGGGTTTGAAGCTTTCTTT.